The next 20 T cell receptor beta chains were all read from a single sample in a study of identifying expanded T cells in peripheral blood. TCRdb's table, derived via immunoSEQ multiplex PCR, lists solely in-frame clones and lacks some. This sample has under 150,000 clones; 75% to 90% occur once, and the top ten carry about 8%. Sequencing was carried out using blood. These receptors were collected from a person aged 18 to 70 in good health.

The rearrangement uses TRBV7-6 and TRBJ2-2; possibly TRBD1 for D (5 bases). Germline values: CDR1 SGHVS, CDR2 FNYEAQ. This CDR3 has 14 residues. V was trimmed by 5 bases and J by 5 bases, leaving 12 bases between them. This CDR3 is CASSLMQGTGELFF. CDR3 nucleotides: TGTGCCAGCAGCCTAATGCAGGGAACCGGGGAGCTGTTTTTT.

This chain joins TRBV28 and TRBJ1-2, with D unclear. This CDR3 region has 15 residues. CDR1 is MDHEN, CDR2 SYDVKM, per germline. Trimming stripped 3 bases from V and 7 bases from J, with 18 bases between. The CDR3 protein is CASSFLDPLRGGYTF. CDR3 coding DNA: TGTGCCAGCAGTTTCCTGGACCCACTACGTGGTGGCTACACCTTC.

J is TRBJ1-6 and V is TRBV2, with no clear D. V gave up 1 base and J gave up 9 bases, with 7 bases separating them. This CDR3 is built from 13 residues. Germline V gives CDR1 SNHLY, CDR2 FYNNEI. CDR3 bases: TGTGCCAGCAGTGAAGGCGTAGGTTCACCCCTCCACTTT. Amino acid sequence: CASSEGVGSPLHF.

This chain uses TRBV2 with TRBJ2-2, with D possibly called TRBD1 or TRBD2 (5 bases each). CDR3 length: 14 residues. V lost 7 bases to trimming and J lost 1 base, with 10 bases between them. CDR1 and CDR2 (germline): SNHLY, FYNNEI. The CDR3 bases are TGTGCCAGCATTCGGGGCGGGAACACCGGGGAGCTGTTTTTT. Translating it yields CASIRGGNTGELFF.

CDR3 sequence (DNA): TGCGCCAGCAGCTTGGAGCCAGCGGGCAACACCGGGGAGCTGTTTTTT. Residues: CASSLEPAGNTGELFF. The V call is TRBV5-1, the J call TRBJ2-2; perhaps TRBD2 as D (6 bases). Trimming stripped 0 bases from V and 2 bases from J, with 11 bases between. Germline CDR1 reads SGHRS; CDR2 reads YFSETQ. There are 16 residues in the CDR3.

The chain employs TRBV28 and TRBJ2-7, with 7 bases fitting TRBD2. This CDR3 comprises 15 residues. Germline loops: CDR1 MDHEN, CDR2 SYDVKM. With 4 bases clipped from V and 7 bases from J, the junction kept 13 bases outside the gene matches. DNA of the CDR3: TGTGCCAGCAGTTACTCGCAGGGCGGGAGAGTGGAGCAGTACTTC. This codes for CASSYSQGGRVEQYF.

CDR3 nucleotide sequence: TGTGCCAGCAGCGATAACAGGGGCAGGGTAAACACCGGGGAGCTGTTTTTT. Encoded protein: CASSDNRGRVNTGELFF. V gene TRBV7-7 combines with J gene TRBJ2-2; the match to TRBD1 covers 7 bases. The CDR3 sequence is 17 residues long. Germline V gene data show CDR1 as SSHAT and CDR2 as FNYEAQ (reference sequence). The ends lost 5 bases at V and 2 bases at J; junction bases unmatched: 11.

This chain links TRBV11-2 with TRBJ1-5; 10 bases line up with TRBD1. This CDR3 comprises 15 residues. Germline CDR1 is SGHAT and CDR2 is FQNNGV. J gave up 6 bases and V 4 bases, and 6 bases lay outside the gene matches. The CDR3 DNA follows: TGTGCCAGCAGCTCGACCGGGACAGGGGTTCAGCCCCAGCATTTT. Amino acid sequence: CASSSTGTGVQPQHF.

The CDR3, as DNA: TGTGCCAGCAGCTTTGAGGGACTAGCGGAAATAGAGACCCAGTACTTC. Its protein is CASSFEGLAEIETQYF. The V and J genes are TRBV7-9 and TRBJ2-5; 11 bases fit TRBD2. V gave up 3 bases and J gave up 4 bases; unmatched junction bases: 7. This CDR3 region has 16 residues. Germline CDR1 SEHNR, CDR2 FQNEAQ (reference sequence).

This rearrangement joins TRBV7-9 to TRBJ2-2, with D possibly matching TRBD2 (5 bases). Between the trimmed V and J ends, which lost 8 bases and 0 bases, there was a span of 13 bases. The CDR3 contains 15 residues. Per germline, CDR1 SEHNR and CDR2 FQNEAQ (reference sequence). CDR3: CASAPTRANTGELFF. The CDR3 DNA follows: TGTGCCAGCGCACCCACTAGGGCGAACACCGGGGAGCTGTTTTTT. Full variable domain (rest looked up from reference TRBV7-9 and TRBJ2-2): DTGVSQNPRHKITKRGQNVTFRCDPISEHNRLYWYRQTLGQGPEFLTYFQNEAQLEKSRLLSDRFSAERPKGSFSTLEIQRTEQGDSAMYLCASAPTRANTGELFFGEGSRLTVL.

V gene TRBV11-2 combines with J gene TRBJ1-6; perhaps TRBD1 as D (5 bases). Germline-derived CDR1 and CDR2 are SGHAT and FQNNGV. The CDR3 sequence is 15 residues long. V was shortened by 1 base and J by 17 bases, with 21 bases between the two germline ends. CDR3 bases: TGTGCCAGCAGCTTAGCCGGTGGGGACGGCCGCGGTATCCACTTT. Translation: CASSLAGGDGRGIHF.

The CDR3 protein is CASSSTGQGGNNQPQHF. CDR3 nucleotide sequence: TGTGCCAGCAGCTCCACCGGACAGGGCGGCAATAATCAGCCCCAGCATTTT. This chain connects TRBV11-3 to TRBJ1-5; 8 bases are a match to TRBD1. The V segment lost 4 bases and the J segment 4 bases; nucleotides outside the gene matches: 12. This CDR3 has 17 amino acids. CDR1 and CDR2 from the germline V gene are SGHNT and YENEEA.

The rearrangement links TRBV11-2 to TRBJ2-3; D is unclear. The CDR3 sequence is 12 residues long. V shed 4 bases and J shed 6 bases, with 8 bases lying between them. Looked up from germline, CDR1 is SGHAT and CDR2 is FQNNGV. The CDR3 region is CASSSSGDTQYF. The CDR3 DNA reads as TGTGCCAGCAGCTCGAGTGGGGATACGCAGTATTTT. Drawing the rest from reference TRBV11-2 and TRBJ2-3, the complete variable domain is EAGVAQSPRYKIIEKRQSVAFWCNPISGHATLYWYQQILGQGPKLLIQFQNNGVVDDSQLPKDRFSAERLKGVDSTLKIQPAKLEDSAVYLCASSSSGDTQYFGPGTRLTVL.

The chain combines TRBV14 with TRBJ2-3; D not certain. With 0 bases removed from V and 2 bases from J, the gap between germline ends came to 12 bases. The germline gives CDR1 SGHDN, CDR2 FVKESK. The CDR3 is 16 amino acids. This CDR3 reads CASSQDLGIFTDTQYF. CDR3 nucleotide sequence: TGTGCCAGCAGCCAAGATCTGGGGATTTTCACAGATACGCAGTATTTT.

The chain joins TRBV5-1 to TRBJ2-1; 9 bases map to TRBD2. The germline V gene has CDR1 SGHRS and CDR2 YFSETQ. CDR3 length equals 16 residues. With 5 bases clipped from V and 4 bases from J, the junction kept 10 bases outside the gene matches. CDR3 region: CASRPQTSGNYNEQFF. The CDR3 DNA reads TGCGCCAGCAGGCCTCAGACTAGCGGTAATTACAATGAGCAGTTCTTC.

The chain couples TRBV5-1 to TRBJ2-7; 10 nucleotides match TRBD2. Looked up from germline, CDR1 is SGHRS and CDR2 is YFSETQ. Trimming at V came to 0 bases and at J to 4 bases, leaving 7 bases not matched to a gene. The CDR3 has 16 residues. The DNA of the CDR3 is TGCGCCAGCAGCTTGGAGTCTAGCGGGAGTGGTTACGAGCAGTACTTC. This gives the protein CASSLESSGSGYEQYF.

The chain combines TRBV2 with TRBJ1-5; D is undetermined. The CDR3 sequence is 13 residues long. Trimming shortened V by 6 bases and J by 5 bases, and 11 bases separated the two germline ends. Germline CDR1 and CDR2: SNHLY and FYNNEI. The CDR3 reads CASRDVGDQPQHF. As DNA, the CDR3 is TGTGCCAGCAGGGACGTGGGAGATCAGCCCCAGCATTTT.

The V and J genes are TRBV7-3 and TRBJ2-1; D gene ambiguous. The CDR3 is 13 residues long. V lost 2 bases to trimming and J lost 9 bases, with 11 bases between them. Germline assignment: CDR1 SGHTA and CDR2 FQGTGA. The CDR3 sequence: CASSLVYGSEQFF. Here the CDR3 DNA reads TGTGCCAGCAGCTTAGTTTATGGGTCTGAGCAGTTCTTC.

The CDR3 nucleotides are TGTGCCAGCAGCTTGGAGACAGGGTACATCTACGAGCAGTACTTC. Its translation is CASSLETGYIYEQYF. V is TRBV5-4 and J is TRBJ2-7; TRBD1 matches 7 bases. This CDR3 is 15 amino acids long. Germline lookup yields CDR1 SGHNT and CDR2 YYREEE (reference sequence). Unmatched junction bases numbered 6, after V lost 0 bases and J lost 3 bases.

The rearrangement uses TRBV7-6 and TRBJ1-3; no clear D gene. The germline V gene encodes CDR1 SGHVS and CDR2 FNYEAQ. V lost 1 base and J 2 bases, leaving 9 bases between the germline ends. The CDR3 is 15 amino acids. For the CDR3, the DNA is TGTGCCAGCAGCTTAGATTCTGGAACTGGAAACACCATATATTTT. Protein product: CASSLDSGTGNTIYF.